Listed here are 14 T cell receptor beta chains from one sample, sequenced in a study of cytomegalovirus exposure and HLA in healthy donors. Clones were read by immunoSEQ multiplex PCR, and TCRdb kept only the in-frame ones, dropping some. Found here are 250,000 to 400,000 clones, around 90% of them singletons; the top ten hold roughly 1.2%. The sequenced sample was PBMCs. Receptor source: a woman in her 30s in good health and CMV-seropositive.

The J gene is TRBJ2-2, the V gene TRBV29-1; D is ambiguous. The CDR3 sequence is 14 residues long. CDR1 is SQVTM and CDR2 is ANQGSEA in the germline V gene. Trimming removed 1 base from V and 1 base from J, with 7 bases in between. CDR3 sequence reads: CSVEGYRNTGELFF. The CDR3 bases are TGCAGCGTTGAAGGGTACAGGAACACCGGGGAGCTGTTTTTT.

This clone was seen more than once but under ten times. CDR3 nucleotides: TGTGCCTGGAGCCACCGGGACACCGGGGAGCTGTTTTTT. Amino acids: CAWSHRDTGELFF. The chain carries TRBV30 and TRBJ2-2; the D is unclear. The CDR3 runs 13 residues. Per the germline V gene, CDR1 is GTSNPN and CDR2 is SVGIG (reference sequence). With 3 bases removed from V and 3 bases from J, the gap between germline ends came to 8 bases. Full variable domain (missing parts from reference TRBV30 and TRBJ2-2): SQTIHQWPATLVQPVGSPLSLECTVEGTSNPNLYWYRQAAGRGLQLLFYSVGIGQISSEVPQNLSASRPQDRQFILSSKKLLLSDSGFYLCAWSHRDTGELFFGEGSRLTVL.

The chain is built from TRBV19 and TRBJ2-6, with 11 bases identical to TRBD1. Trimming at V came to 4 bases and at J to 2 bases, leaving 4 bases not matched to a gene. Germline CDR1 and CDR2: LNHDA and SQIVND (reference sequence). This CDR3 is 17 amino acids long. The CDR3 bases are TGTGCCAGTAGTACTCCGGGACAGGGGGCTGGGGCCAACGTCCTGACTTTC. Residues: CASSTPGQGAGANVLTF. Drawing the rest from reference TRBV19 and TRBJ2-6, the complete variable domain is DGGITQSPKYLFRKEGQNVTLSCEQNLNHDAMYWYRQDPGQGLRLIYYSQIVNDFQKGDIAEGYSVSREKKESFPLTVTSAQKNPTAFYLCASSTPGQGAGANVLTFGAGSRLTVL.

The chain has TRBV9 and TRBJ2-4; D is perhaps TRBD1 or TRBD2 (5 bases each). The V gene's germline CDR1 is SGDLS and CDR2 YYNGEE. This CDR3 comprises 16 residues. The V and J ends lost 0 bases and 4 bases respectively, with 14 bases between them. The CDR3 bases are TGTGCCAGCAGCGTAGCTTCCGGTGGGGGAAAAAACATTCAGTACTTC. Translated: CASSVASGGGKNIQYF.

The chain combines TRBV7-8 with TRBJ2-5; D is possibly TRBD1 or TRBD2 (6 bases each). This CDR3 spans 15 amino acids. The germline V gene has CDR1 SGHVS and CDR2 FQNEAQ. Trimming shortened V by 5 bases and J by 5 bases, and 18 bases separated the two germline ends. This CDR3 reads CASSLGAGTEETQYF. CDR3 DNA: TGTGCCAGCAGCCTGGGGGCAGGGACTGAGGAGACCCAGTACTTC.

The chain uses TRBV2 and TRBJ2-7, with D tentatively TRBD1 (6 bases). This CDR3 is built from 14 residues. V was trimmed by 6 bases and J by 2 bases, leaving 14 bases between them. Per the germline V gene, CDR1 is SNHLY and CDR2 is FYNNEI. As DNA, the CDR3 is TGTGCCAGCAGGGACAGACAGGTAACCTACGAGCAGTACTTC. The encoded protein is CASRDRQVTYEQYF.

The V and J genes are TRBV6-1 and TRBJ2-1; D remains ambiguous. V shed 4 bases and J shed 8 bases, with 3 bases lying between them. This CDR3 spans 10 amino acids. Germline CDR1 MNHNS, CDR2 SASEGT. The DNA for the CDR3 is TGTGCCAGCAGTGCTCATGAGCAGTTCTTC. It codes for CASSAHEQFF.

The chain recombines TRBV6-5 with TRBJ1-1; 7 bases are shared with TRBD1. V was pared by 0 bases and J by 10 bases, with 14 bases of the junction left unmatched. This CDR3 is built from 16 residues. The germline gives CDR1 MNHEY, CDR2 SVGAGI. CDR3 sequence reads: CASSYSPDRALSRAFF. The CDR3 nucleotides are TGTGCCAGCAGTTACTCCCCCGACAGGGCCCTTTCGAGAGCTTTCTTT.

CDR3 coding DNA: TGTGCCAGCAGCTTAGCGCACGGGACCGACGAGCAGTACTTC. Translated, it gives CASSLAHGTDEQYF. The chain combines TRBV7-9 with TRBJ2-7; D tentatively fits TRBD1 or TRBD2 (5 bases each). The CDR3 consists of 14 residues. V shed 0 bases and J shed 5 bases, with 11 bases lying between them. Germline CDR1 reads SEHNR; CDR2 reads FQNEAQ (reference sequence).

Points on this clone: In the same sample, other DNA sequences code for this CDR3. The chain couples TRBV2 to TRBJ2-7; TRBD1 matches at 7 bases. The CDR3 loop spans 13 amino acids. Looked up from germline, CDR1 is SNHLY and CDR2 is FYNNEI. V shed 6 bases and J 0 bases; nucleotides not matched to a gene: 2. As DNA, the CDR3 is TGTGCCAGCAGGGGGACAGCCTCCTACGAGCAGTACTTC. This translates into CASRGTASYEQYF. Drawing the rest from reference TRBV2 and TRBJ2-7, the complete variable domain is EPEVTQTPSHQVTQMGQEVILRCVPISNHLYFYWYRQILGQKVEFLVSFYNNEISEKSEIFDDQFSVERPDGSNFTLKIRSTKLEDSAMYFCASRGTASYEQYFGPGTRLTVT.

V usage is TRBV28 and J usage is TRBJ2-7; 10 bases are shared with TRBD2. The V gene's germline CDR1 is MDHEN and CDR2 SYDVKM. The V and J ends lost 6 bases and 2 bases, in that order; junction bases with no gene match: 7. This CDR3 comprises 15 residues. The CDR3 loop reads CASSLSGGLTYEQYF. The CDR3 DNA reads TGTGCCAGCAGCCTTAGCGGGGGGCTTACCTACGAGCAGTACTTC.

Notes on this clone: Distinct nucleotide sequences in the sample also encode this CDR3. V gene TRBV7-9 combines with J gene TRBJ2-2; D remains unclear. V was pared by 5 bases and J by 5 bases, with 9 bases between. Germline values: CDR1 SEHNR, CDR2 FQNEAQ (reference sequence). This CDR3 comprises 13 residues. The CDR3 DNA follows: TGTGCCAGCAGCCTCGGACGGACCGGGGAGCTGTTTTTT. Its translation: CASSLGRTGELFF.

The sample holds a few counts of this clone. The rearrangement links TRBV7-7 to TRBJ1-1, with D tentatively TRBD1 (6 bases). Germline CDR1 is SSHAT and CDR2 is FNYEAQ (reference sequence). V was cut by 5 bases and J by 6 bases, with 22 bases left in between. This CDR3 has 16 amino acids. The CDR3 loop is CASSHVGGSGAAEAFF. Here the CDR3 DNA reads TGTGCCAGCAGCCACGTAGGGGGGTCGGGGGCCGCTGAAGCTTTCTTT.

V gene TRBV9 combines with J gene TRBJ1-1; 7 bases match TRBD1. The germline V gene has CDR1 SGDLS and CDR2 YYNGEE. With V trimmed by 0 bases and J by 5 bases, 7 bases remained unmatched. This CDR3 spans 15 amino acids. CDR3 sequence: CASSVDRTGGTEAFF. The CDR3 bases are TGTGCCAGCAGCGTAGACAGGACAGGAGGGACTGAAGCTTTCTTT.